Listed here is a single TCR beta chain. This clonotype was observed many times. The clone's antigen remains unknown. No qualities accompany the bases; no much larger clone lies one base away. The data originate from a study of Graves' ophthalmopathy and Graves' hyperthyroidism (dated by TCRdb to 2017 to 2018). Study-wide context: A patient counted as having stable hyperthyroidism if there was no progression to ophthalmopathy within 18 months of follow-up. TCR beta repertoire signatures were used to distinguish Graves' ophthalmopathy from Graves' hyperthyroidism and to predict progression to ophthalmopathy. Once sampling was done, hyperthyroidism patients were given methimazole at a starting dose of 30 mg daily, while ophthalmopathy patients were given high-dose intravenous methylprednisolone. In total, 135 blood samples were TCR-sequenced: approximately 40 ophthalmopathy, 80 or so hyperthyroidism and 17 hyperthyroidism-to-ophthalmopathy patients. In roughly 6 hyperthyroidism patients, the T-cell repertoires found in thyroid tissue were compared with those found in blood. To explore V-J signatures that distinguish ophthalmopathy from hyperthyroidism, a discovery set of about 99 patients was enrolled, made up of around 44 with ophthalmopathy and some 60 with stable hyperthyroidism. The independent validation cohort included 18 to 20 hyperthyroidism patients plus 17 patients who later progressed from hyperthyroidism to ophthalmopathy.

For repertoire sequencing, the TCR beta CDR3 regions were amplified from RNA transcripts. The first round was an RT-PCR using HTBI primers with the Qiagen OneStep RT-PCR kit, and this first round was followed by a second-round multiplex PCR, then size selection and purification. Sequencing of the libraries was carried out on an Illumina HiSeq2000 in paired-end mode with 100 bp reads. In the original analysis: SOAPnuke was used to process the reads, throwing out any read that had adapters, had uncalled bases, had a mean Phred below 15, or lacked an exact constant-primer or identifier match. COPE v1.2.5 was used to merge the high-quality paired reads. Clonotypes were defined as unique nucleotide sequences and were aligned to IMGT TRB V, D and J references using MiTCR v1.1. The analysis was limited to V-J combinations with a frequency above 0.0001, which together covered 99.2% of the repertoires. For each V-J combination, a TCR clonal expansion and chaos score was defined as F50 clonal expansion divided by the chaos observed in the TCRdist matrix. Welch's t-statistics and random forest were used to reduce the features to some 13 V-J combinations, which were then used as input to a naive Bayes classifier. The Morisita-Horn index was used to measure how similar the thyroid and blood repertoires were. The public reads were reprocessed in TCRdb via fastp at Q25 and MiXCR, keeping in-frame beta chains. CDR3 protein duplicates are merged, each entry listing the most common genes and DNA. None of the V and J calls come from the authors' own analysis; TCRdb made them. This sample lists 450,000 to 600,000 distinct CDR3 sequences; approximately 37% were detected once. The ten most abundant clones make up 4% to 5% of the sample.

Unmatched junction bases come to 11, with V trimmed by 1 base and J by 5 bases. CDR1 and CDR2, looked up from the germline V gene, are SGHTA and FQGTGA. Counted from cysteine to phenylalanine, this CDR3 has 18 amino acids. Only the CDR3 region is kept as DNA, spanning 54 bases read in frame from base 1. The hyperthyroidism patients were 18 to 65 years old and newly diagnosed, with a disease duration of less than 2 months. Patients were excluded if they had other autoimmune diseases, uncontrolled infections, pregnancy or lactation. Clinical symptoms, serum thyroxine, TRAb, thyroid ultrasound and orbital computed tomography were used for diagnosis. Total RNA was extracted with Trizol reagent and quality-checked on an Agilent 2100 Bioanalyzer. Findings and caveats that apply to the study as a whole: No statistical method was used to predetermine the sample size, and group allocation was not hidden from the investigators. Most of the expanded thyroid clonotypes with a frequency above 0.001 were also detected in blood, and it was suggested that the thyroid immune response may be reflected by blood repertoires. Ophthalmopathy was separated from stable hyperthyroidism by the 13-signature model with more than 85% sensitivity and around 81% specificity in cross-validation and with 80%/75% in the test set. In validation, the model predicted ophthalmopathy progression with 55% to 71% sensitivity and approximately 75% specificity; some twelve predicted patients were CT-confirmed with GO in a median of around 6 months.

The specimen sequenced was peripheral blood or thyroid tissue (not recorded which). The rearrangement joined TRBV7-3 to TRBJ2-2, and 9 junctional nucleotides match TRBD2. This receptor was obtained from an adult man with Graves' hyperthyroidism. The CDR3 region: CASSLRGGRATETGELFF. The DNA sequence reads TGTGCCAGCAGCTTAAGGGGCGGGAGGGCCACTGAGACCGGGGAGCTGTTTTTT.